Following are 29 T cell receptor beta chains from one sample sequenced in a study of shared clonotypes between healthy human individuals. Method: immunoSEQ multiplex PCR; TCRdb's copy keeps in-frame clones and lacks some. The sample records about 2.4 million clones, around 94% being singletons. The sequencing input was naive CD4+ T cells sorted from blood. The subset here: CD45RA+ positively selected. All receptors come from a man between 18 and 35 years old in good health.

V is TRBV4-1 and J is TRBJ1-1, with D possibly being TRBD1 (6 bases). The CDR3 is made up of 12 amino acids. Germline-derived CDR1 and CDR2 are MGHRA and YSYEKL. V was clipped by 0 bases and J by 10 bases, with 9 bases between them. The CDR3 loop reads CASSQDGQRAFF. The DNA for the CDR3 is TGCGCCAGCAGCCAAGACGGACAGCGAGCTTTCTTT.

The chain combines TRBV11-3 with TRBJ2-5; 7 nucleotides align to TRBD1. The CDR3 loop spans 15 amino acids. The germline CDR1 and CDR2 sequences are SGHNT and YENEEA. Trimming at V came to 5 bases and at J to 5 bases, leaving 11 bases not matched to a gene. The CDR3 DNA follows: TGTGCCAGCAGCACCGGACAGGACCCTGGGGAGACCCAGTACTTC. This gives the protein CASSTGQDPGETQYF.

This clone was seen only a few times. The genes are TRBV30 and TRBJ1-2; unclear D gene. Germline CDR1 reads GTSNPN; CDR2 reads SVGIG (reference sequence). The CDR3 runs to 8 residues. The CDR3 coding sequence is TGTTGTATGGATGGCTACACCTTC. Residues: CCMDGYTF.

Only one count was recorded for this clone. V usage is TRBV5-1 and J usage is TRBJ2-2; perhaps TRBD2 as D (5 bases). In germline, CDR1 is SGHRS, CDR2 YFSETQ. V dropped 3 bases and J dropped 0 bases, with 15 bases sitting between them. CDR3 length equals 17 residues. The chain's CDR3 is CASSSSSLGANTGELFF. CDR3 DNA sequence: TGCGCCAGCAGCTCTTCATCTCTCGGGGCGAACACCGGGGAGCTGTTTTTT.

The J gene is TRBJ2-4, the V gene TRBV19, with TRBD2 matching 8 bases. With 3 bases clipped from V and 13 bases from J, the junction kept 41 bases outside the gene matches. Germline loops: CDR1 LNHDA, CDR2 SQIVND (reference sequence). The CDR3 runs to 24 residues. The CDR3 is CASSIGRLNQRDETLSSGTRFQYF. CDR3 coding DNA: TGTGCCAGTAGTATTGGTCGGCTGAACCAAAGGGATGAAACATTGTCCTCCGGGACTAGATTCCAGTACTTC.

This clone was seen once. The chain links TRBV18 to TRBJ2-7, with 7 bases that match TRBD1. CDR1 and CDR2 (germline): KGHSH, LQKENI. J was trimmed by 1 base and V by 2 bases; bases with no gene match: 8. The CDR3 loop spans 16 amino acids. The CDR3: CASSPEAGTVSYEQYF. The CDR3 DNA sequence: TGTGCCAGCTCACCAGAAGCCGGGACAGTGTCCTACGAGCAGTACTTC.

J is TRBJ1-4 and V is TRBV2; 9 nucleotides match TRBD1. After removal of 4 bases from V and 6 bases from J, the junction contained 6 bases not matched to a gene. This CDR3 comprises 15 residues. Germline V CDR1 and CDR2: SNHLY, FYNNEI. DNA for the CDR3: TGTGCCAGCAGTGGTGGGACAGGGATAGATGAAAAACTGTTTTTT. This translates into CASSGGTGIDEKLFF. The full variable domain, in which reference TRBV2 and TRBJ1-4 provide the parts outside the CDR3, is EPEVTQTPSHQVTQMGQEVILRCVPISNHLYFYWYRQILGQKVEFLVSFYNNEISEKSEIFDDQFSVERPDGSNFTLKIRSTKLEDSAMYFCASSGGTGIDEKLFFGSGTQLSVL.

A remark on this clone: This CDR3 is also generated by other DNA sequences in the sample. V is TRBV4-3 and J is TRBJ2-3; D is unclear. The V end was cut by 0 bases, the J end by 5 bases, with 6 bases between. This CDR3 comprises 13 residues. Germline-derived CDR1 and CDR2 are LGHNA and YSLEER. The CDR3 sequence: CASSQDLGDTQYF. CDR3 in DNA: TGCGCCAGCAGCCAAGATTTAGGAGATACGCAGTATTTT.

The chain employs TRBV7-6 and TRBJ2-1, with D perhaps TRBD1 or TRBD2 (7 bases each). CDR1 and CDR2 (germline): SGHVS, FNYEAQ. The V end lost 3 bases, the J end lost 4 bases, and 13 bases lay between the germline ends. CDR3 length equals 15 residues. The CDR3 region is CASSFDREGYNEQFF. The CDR3 DNA sequence: TGTGCCAGCAGCTTCGACAGGGAGGGATACAATGAGCAGTTCTTC.

The sample holds one count of this clone. The gene calls are TRBV7-9 and TRBJ1-1, with D perhaps matching TRBD1 (5 bases). Per germline, CDR1 SEHNR and CDR2 FQNEAQ (reference sequence). Trimming stripped 5 bases from V and 11 bases from J, with 15 bases between. The CDR3 is made up of 12 amino acids. Here the CDR3 reads CASSRAQGGAFF. The CDR3 nucleotides are TGTGCCAGCAGCCGCGCTCAGGGTGGGGCTTTCTTT.

V is TRBV19 and J is TRBJ1-5; 7 nucleotides align to TRBD1. The CDR3 has 16 amino acids. Germline CDR1 is LNHDA and CDR2 is SQIVND (reference sequence). Trimming removed 1 base from V and 3 bases from J; junction bases left unmatched: 6. CDR3 DNA sequence: TGTGCCAGTAGTATAGCCGGCAGGGGGAACAATCAGCCCCAGCATTTT. Its protein product is CASSIAGRGNNQPQHF.

This chain links TRBV7-6 with TRBJ1-4, with 8 bases lining up with TRBD1. Germline V CDR1 and CDR2: SGHVS, FNYEAQ. The V and J ends lost 5 bases and 8 bases, in that order; junction bases with no gene match: 7. The CDR3 totals 14 residues. The CDR3 coding sequence is TGTGCCAGCAGCCAACAGGGGGGAGGAGAAAAACTGTTTTTT. Amino acids: CASSQQGGGEKLFF. Based on the CDR3 plus reference TRBV7-6 and TRBJ1-4, the full variable domain is GAGVSQSPRYKVTKRGQDVALRCDPISGHVSLYWYRQALGQGPEFLTYFNYEAQQDKSGLPNDRFSAERPEGSISTLTIQRTEQRDSAMYRCASSQQGGGEKLFFGSGTQLSVL.

CDR3 residues: CAWSVLGGSSGETQYF. CDR3 nucleotides: TGTGCCTGGAGTGTACTGGGCGGGAGTAGTGGAGAGACCCAGTACTTC. The chain has TRBV30 and TRBJ2-5; 7 nucleotides line up with TRBD2. Germline V CDR1 and CDR2: GTSNPN, SVGIG (reference sequence). This CDR3 is 16 amino acids long. The V segment lost 0 bases and the J segment 4 bases; nucleotides outside the gene matches: 11.

This chain joins TRBV5-1 and TRBJ2-1; D might be TRBD2 (5 bases). In germline, CDR1 is SGHRS, CDR2 YFSETQ. This CDR3 contains 13 residues. Trimming removed 4 bases at V and 5 bases at J, with 10 bases between. CDR3 sequence reads: CASSDLGNNEQFF. In DNA, the CDR3 is TGCGCCAGCAGCGACCTCGGGAACAATGAGCAGTTCTTC.

The chain combines TRBV30 with TRBJ2-1; D is undetermined. The CDR3 is 15 residues long. Germline-derived CDR1 and CDR2 are GTSNPN and SVGIG (reference sequence). The ends were cut back, 3 bases at V and 3 bases at J, with 15 bases in the middle. CDR3 loop: CAWRRSGRNYNEQFF. The CDR3 coding sequence is TGTGCCTGGAGACGTAGTGGGCGGAACTACAATGAGCAGTTCTTC.

The J gene is TRBJ1-1, the V gene TRBV7-9, with a possible D match to TRBD1 (6 bases). The germline V and J ends were trimmed by 1 base and 5 bases, with 26 bases remaining between them. Germline CDR1 is SEHNR and CDR2 is FQNEAQ (reference sequence). The CDR3 extends over 19 amino acids. The CDR3: CASSLENFFDGGRGTEAFF. CDR3 DNA: TGTGCCAGCAGCTTAGAGAATTTCTTTGATGGAGGGAGGGGGACTGAAGCTTTCTTT. The full variable domain, rest sourced from reference TRBV7-9 and TRBJ1-1, is DTGVSQNPRHKITKRGQNVTFRCDPISEHNRLYWYRQTLGQGPEFLTYFQNEAQLEKSRLLSDRFSAERPKGSFSTLEIQRTEQGDSAMYLCASSLENFFDGGRGTEAFFGQGTRLTVV.

The chain has TRBV5-1 and TRBJ1-1; TRBD1 matches 8 bases. J was trimmed by 4 bases and V by 0 bases; bases with no gene match: 5. Germline CDR1 reads SGHRS; CDR2 reads YFSETQ. The CDR3 is 15 amino acids. The CDR3 nucleotides are TGCGCCAGCAGCTTGGGGACAGGGAAGATCACTGAAGCTTTCTTT. As protein: CASSLGTGKITEAFF.

The rearrangement uses TRBV10-3 and TRBJ2-3, with 13 bases that match TRBD2. Germline V gives CDR1 ENHRY, CDR2 SYGVKD. The CDR3 totals 16 residues. The ends lost 6 bases at V and 2 bases at J; junction bases unmatched: 5. The DNA for the CDR3 is TGTGCCATCAGCCGGACTAGCGGGAGCCCCACAGATACGCAGTATTTT. It encodes CAISRTSGSPTDTQYF.

This chain links TRBV11-1 with TRBJ1-2; weak D call: TRBD1 (6 bases). Per the germline V gene, CDR1 is SGHAT and CDR2 is FQDESV (reference sequence). CDR3 length: 13 amino acids. V was shortened by 0 bases and J by 6 bases, with 8 bases between the two germline ends. The CDR3: CASSLAGGNGYTF. The CDR3 coding sequence is TGTGCCAGCAGCTTAGCGGGGGGCAATGGCTACACCTTC. The whole variable domain, filled in from reference TRBV11-1 and TRBJ1-2, reads EAEVAQSPRYKITEKSQAVAFWCDPISGHATLYWYRQILGQGPELLVQFQDESVVDDSQLPKDRFSAERLKGVDSTLKIQPAELGDSAMYLCASSLAGGNGYTFGSGTRLTVV.

The V call is TRBV5-8, the J call TRBJ2-3; D may be TRBD1 (6 bases). The CDR3 is 14 residues long. Per germline, CDR1 SGHTS and CDR2 YDEGEE. Trimming took 0 bases from V and 3 from J, leaving 8 bases between them. For the CDR3, the DNA is TGTGCCAGCAGCTTGGACAGGGCGACAGATACGCAGTATTTT. The encoded protein is CASSLDRATDTQYF.

The sample holds one count of this clone. The rearrangement joins TRBV6-6 to TRBJ2-1, with D possibly being TRBD2 (5 bases). The germline V and J ends were trimmed by 9 bases and 2 bases, with 8 bases remaining between them. The CDR3 is 12 residues long. Germline V lookup: CDR1 MNHNY, CDR2 SVGAGI (reference sequence). CDR3 residues: CASTRPYNEQFF. The CDR3 nucleotides are TGTGCCAGTACTAGGCCCTACAATGAGCAGTTCTTC.

The V gene is TRBV6-7, the J gene TRBJ2-7; D is tentatively TRBD1 or TRBD2 (5 bases each). TRBV6-7 is identified as an open reading frame with a role that is uncertain. Trimming removed 7 bases at V and 4 bases at J, with 20 bases between. The CDR3 has 15 residues. The chain's CDR3 is CASTEGSKGCYEQYF. The CDR3 bases are TGTGCCAGCACCGAGGGGTCTAAAGGATGTTACGAGCAGTACTTC.

The chain employs TRBV28 and TRBJ1-4; D is possibly TRBD1 (6 bases). CDR1 is MDHEN, CDR2 SYDVKM, per germline. Trimming took 6 bases from V and 7 from J, leaving 15 bases between them. This CDR3 has 14 residues. As DNA, the CDR3 is TGTGCCAGCAGGACCGGGACACTGATTGAAAAACTGTTTTTT. This sequence encodes CASRTGTLIEKLFF.

The chain joins TRBV7-9 to TRBJ1-1; D unresolved. The germline gives CDR1 SEHNR, CDR2 FQNEAQ (reference sequence). The V gene lost 1 base and the J gene lost 7 bases, with 10 bases spanning the gap. The CDR3 extends over 13 amino acids. In nucleotides, the CDR3 is TGTGCCAGCAGCTTAGAGCATCGGGGTGAAGCTTTCTTT. It codes for CASSLEHRGEAFF.

For this clone: The same CDR3 is also encoded by other DNA sequences in this sample. The CDR3: CAISESTGYGYTF. CDR3 in DNA: TGTGCCATCAGTGAGTCGACAGGGTATGGCTACACCTTC. The chain uses TRBV10-3 and TRBJ1-2; 7 positions agree with TRBD1. The ends lost 0 bases at V and 5 bases at J; junction bases unmatched: 0. This CDR3 comprises 13 residues. Germline-derived CDR1 and CDR2 are ENHRY and SYGVKD.

The chain combines TRBV10-3 with TRBJ2-2, with D possibly TRBD1 on 6 matching bases. Germline values: CDR1 ENHRY, CDR2 SYGVKD. The CDR3 sequence is 14 residues long. V dropped 3 bases and J dropped 4 bases, with 9 bases sitting between them. The CDR3 here is CAISEQGFTGELFF. The CDR3 DNA follows: TGTGCCATCAGTGAACAGGGTTTCACCGGGGAGCTGTTTTTT.

In its sample, this clone was seen a few times. The same CDR3 is also encoded by other DNA sequences in this sample. The chain recombines TRBV10-3 with TRBJ2-2; D gene unclear. Germline V CDR1 and CDR2: ENHRY, SYGVKD. V was trimmed by 4 bases and J by 4 bases, leaving 1 base between them. This CDR3 has 11 residues. The CDR3 DNA reads TGTGCCATCAGTGGCACCGGGGAGCTGTTTTTT. It encodes CAISGTGELFF.

This chain joins TRBV7-9 and TRBJ2-7; TRBD1 aligns across 8 bases. The CDR3 extends over 15 amino acids. Germline-derived CDR1 and CDR2 are SEHNR and FQNEAQ (reference sequence). V was clipped by 0 bases and J by 4 bases; unmatched bases: 5. DNA for the CDR3: TGTGCCAGCAGCTTAGCGACAGGGGCTTCATACGAGCAGTACTTC. This gives the protein CASSLATGASYEQYF. The whole variable domain, filled in from reference TRBV7-9 and TRBJ2-7, reads DTGVSQNPRHKITKRGQNVTFRCDPISEHNRLYWYRQTLGQGPEFLTYFQNEAQLEKSRLLSDRFSAERPKGSFSTLEIQRTEQGDSAMYLCASSLATGASYEQYFGPGTRLTVT.

The genes are TRBV28 and TRBJ1-4; no clear D gene. This CDR3 comprises 12 residues. CDR1 is MDHEN, CDR2 SYDVKM, per germline. The V end lost 4 bases, the J end lost 5 bases, and 5 bases lay between the germline ends. The CDR3 loop reads CASSYANEKLFF. CDR3 coding DNA: TGTGCCAGCAGTTATGCGAATGAAAAACTGTTTTTT.